The T cell receptor (beta chain) under discussion was sequenced for a study of cytomegalovirus exposure and HLA in healthy donors. Findings and limits, study-wide: Roughly uniform sequencing depth across donors was assumed, possibly incorrectly.

In the PCR, 60 Vbeta and 13 Jbeta primers were used. Assay: immunoSEQ multiplex PCR; the TCRdb copy retains only in-frame clones and omits some. The table lists about 180,000 clones, more than 60% of them singletons. By sample fraction, this clone is medium-sized (0.01 to 0.1%). The antigen is undetermined. Sequenced material: PBMCs. This receptor was obtained from a man aged 18 to 35 in good health and CMV-seronegative.

The CDR3 nucleotides read TGTGCCAGTAGTATAATCGGCGGGGGTGGCAATCAGCCCCAGCATTTT. It encodes CASSIIGGGGNQPQHF. This chain joins TRBV19 and TRBJ1-5, with a weak D call TRBD1 (5 bases). V was clipped by 2 bases and J by 2 bases, with 13 bases between them. Germline CDR1 LNHDA, CDR2 SQIVND (reference sequence). The CDR3 length is 16 residues.